This T cell receptor beta chain was sequenced in a study of blood T cell repertoires in COVID-19. About the study: The United States, Italy and Spain provided the acute and convalescent COVID-19 samples. From T cells, B-cell-depleted T cells, or PBMCs came the material, which was cDNA or gDNA.

Deletions cut 0 bases from V and 6 bases from J, with 15 bases between. Per the germline V gene, CDR1 is MNHNS and CDR2 is SASEGT. This CDR3 has 17 residues. In the original workflow: Cell counts per sample came from amplifying reference gene primers. The assay was immunoSEQ multiplex PCR, and TCRdb's table has in-frame clones only and misses some. The V and J calls and clone size were taken over from that table, and D and trimming were inferred from the DNA. The sample carries roughly 70,000 clones, around nine tenths recorded once. This sequence joins TRBV6-1 and TRBJ1-6, with a weak D call TRBD1 (5 bases). Sequenced input: peripheral blood. The source of this sequence is a human donor in a cohort sampled during active COVID-19. The CDR3 bases are TGTGCCAGCAGTGAAGCATCTCCAGGGTGGCTTAATTCACCCCTCCACTTT. It translates to CASSEASPGWLNSPLHF.